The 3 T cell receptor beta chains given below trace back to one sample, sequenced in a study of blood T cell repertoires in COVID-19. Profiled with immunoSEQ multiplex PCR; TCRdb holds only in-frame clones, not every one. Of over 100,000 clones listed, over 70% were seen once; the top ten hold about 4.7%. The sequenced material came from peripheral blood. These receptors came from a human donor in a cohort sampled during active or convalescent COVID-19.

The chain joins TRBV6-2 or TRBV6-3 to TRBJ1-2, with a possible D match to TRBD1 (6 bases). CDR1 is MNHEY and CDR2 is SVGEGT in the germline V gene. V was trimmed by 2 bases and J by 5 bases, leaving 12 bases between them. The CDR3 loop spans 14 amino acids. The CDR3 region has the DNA TGTGCCAGCAGTTACAGTCAGGGGACGTATGGCTACACCTTC. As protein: CASSYSQGTYGYTF.

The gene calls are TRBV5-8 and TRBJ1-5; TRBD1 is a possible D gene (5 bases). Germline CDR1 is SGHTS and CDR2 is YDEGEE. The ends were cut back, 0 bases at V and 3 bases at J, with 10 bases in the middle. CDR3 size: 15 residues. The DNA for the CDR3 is TGTGCCAGCAGCTTGGAGGGGTTGACCAATCAGCCCCAGCATTTT. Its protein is CASSLEGLTNQPQHF.

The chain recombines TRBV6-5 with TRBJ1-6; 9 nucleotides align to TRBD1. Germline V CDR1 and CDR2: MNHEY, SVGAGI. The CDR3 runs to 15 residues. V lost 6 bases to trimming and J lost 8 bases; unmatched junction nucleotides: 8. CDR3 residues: CASRSGQGVDSPLHF. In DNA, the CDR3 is TGTGCCAGCAGGTCGGGACAGGGCGTCGATTCACCCCTCCACTTT.